This TCR beta chain was retrieved from a study of blood T cell dynamics during melanoma immunotherapy. Points from the study as a whole: Unlike progressors, later disease-control patients had W3 repertoires gaining clonality or diversity.

A few counts support this clone. Antigen specificity is unknown. The data were produced by immunoSEQ multiplex PCR, yet TCRdb's version contains in-frame clones alone and is incomplete. The sample shows about 8,400 clones, more than 80% of them seen only once. The time point denotes: week 3, after first cycle of checkpoint inhibitor. Patients had no prior systemic cancer treatment, immunosuppressants or other active cancers. CDR3 length: 11 amino acids. Germline loops: CDR1 MNHEY, CDR2 SVGAGI. The V end was cut by 2 bases, the J end by 10 bases, with 6 bases between. This sample comprised blood, obtained from a patient treated with checkpoint blockade. This clonotype was obtained from a human donor with melanoma. This chain joins TRBV6-5 and TRBJ1-3; no clear D. CDR3 protein: CASSYRNTIYF. In nucleotides, the CDR3 is TGTGCCAGCAGTTACCGTAATACCATATATTTT.